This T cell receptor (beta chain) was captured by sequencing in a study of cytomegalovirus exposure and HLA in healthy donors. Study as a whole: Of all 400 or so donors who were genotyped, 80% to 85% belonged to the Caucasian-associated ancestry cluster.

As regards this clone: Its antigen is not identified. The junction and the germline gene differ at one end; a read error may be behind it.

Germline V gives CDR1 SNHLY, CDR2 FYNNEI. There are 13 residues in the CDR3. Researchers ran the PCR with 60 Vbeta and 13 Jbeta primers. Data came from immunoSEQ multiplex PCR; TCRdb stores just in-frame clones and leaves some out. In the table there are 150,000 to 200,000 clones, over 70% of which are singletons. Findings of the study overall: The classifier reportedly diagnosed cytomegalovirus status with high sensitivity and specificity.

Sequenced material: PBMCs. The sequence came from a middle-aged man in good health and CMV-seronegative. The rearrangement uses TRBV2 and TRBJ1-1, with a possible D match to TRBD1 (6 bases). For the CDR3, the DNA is TGTGCCAGCAGTGCGGCTCGGGACACCGAAGCTTTCTTT. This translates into CASSAARDTEAFF.